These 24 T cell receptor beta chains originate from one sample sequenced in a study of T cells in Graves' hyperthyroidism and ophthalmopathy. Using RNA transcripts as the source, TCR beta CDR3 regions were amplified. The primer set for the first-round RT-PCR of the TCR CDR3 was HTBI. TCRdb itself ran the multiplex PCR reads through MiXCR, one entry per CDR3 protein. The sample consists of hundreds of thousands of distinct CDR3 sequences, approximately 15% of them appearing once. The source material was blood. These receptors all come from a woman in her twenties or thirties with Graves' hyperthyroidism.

The CDR3 spells CSARASMREGEQFF. CDR3 sequence (DNA): TGCAGTGCTAGAGCGAGTATGAGGGAGGGAGAGCAGTTCTTC. This chain joins TRBV20-1 and TRBJ2-1; 7 nucleotides line up with TRBD2. Trimming cost V 1 base and J 10 bases; bases outside gene matches: 10. The germline CDR1 and CDR2 sequences are DFQATT and SNEGSKA (reference sequence). This CDR3 has 14 residues.

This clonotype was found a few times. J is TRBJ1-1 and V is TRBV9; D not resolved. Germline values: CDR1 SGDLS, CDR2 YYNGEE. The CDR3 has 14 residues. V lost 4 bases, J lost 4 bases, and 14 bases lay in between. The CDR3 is CASSPPARGTEAFF. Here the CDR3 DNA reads TGTGCCAGCAGCCCGCCGGCCCGGGGCACTGAAGCTTTCTTT.

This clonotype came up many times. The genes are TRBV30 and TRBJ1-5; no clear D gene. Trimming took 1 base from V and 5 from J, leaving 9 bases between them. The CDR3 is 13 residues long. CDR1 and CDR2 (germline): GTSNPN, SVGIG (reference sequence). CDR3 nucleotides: TGTGCCTGGAGTGATGGGCGTGATCAGCCCCAGCATTTT. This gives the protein CAWSDGRDQPQHF. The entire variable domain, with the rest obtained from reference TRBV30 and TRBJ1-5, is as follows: SQTIHQWPATLVQPVGSPLSLECTVEGTSNPNLYWYRQAAGRGLQLLFYSVGIGQISSEVPQNLSASRPQDRQFILSSKKLLLSDSGFYLCAWSDGRDQPQHFGDGTRLSIL.

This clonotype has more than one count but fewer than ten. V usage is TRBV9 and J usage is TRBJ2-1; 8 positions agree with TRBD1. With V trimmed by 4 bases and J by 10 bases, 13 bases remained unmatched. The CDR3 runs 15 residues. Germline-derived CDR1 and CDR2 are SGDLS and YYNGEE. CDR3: CASSLRGQGAGEQFF. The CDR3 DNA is TGTGCCAGCAGCCTTAGGGGGCAGGGGGCTGGAGAGCAGTTCTTC.

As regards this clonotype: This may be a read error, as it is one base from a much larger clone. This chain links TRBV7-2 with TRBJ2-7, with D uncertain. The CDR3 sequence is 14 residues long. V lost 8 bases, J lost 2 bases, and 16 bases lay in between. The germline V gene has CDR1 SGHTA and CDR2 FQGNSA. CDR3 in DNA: TGTGCCAGCTCTCCAACTGCGGCGACCTACGAGCAGTACTTC. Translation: CASSPTAATYEQYF.

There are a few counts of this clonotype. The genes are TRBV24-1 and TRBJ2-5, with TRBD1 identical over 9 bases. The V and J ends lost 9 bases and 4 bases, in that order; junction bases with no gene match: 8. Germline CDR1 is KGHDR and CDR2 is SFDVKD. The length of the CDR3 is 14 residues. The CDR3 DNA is TGTGCCACCTCCTCCCCGGGACAGGGAGAGACCCAGTACTTC. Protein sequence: CATSSPGQGETQYF.

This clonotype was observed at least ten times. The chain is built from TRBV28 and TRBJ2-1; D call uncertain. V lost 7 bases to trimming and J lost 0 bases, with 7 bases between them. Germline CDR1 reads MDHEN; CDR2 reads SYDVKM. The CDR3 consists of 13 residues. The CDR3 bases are TGTGCCAGCACGGATAGCTCCTACAATGAGCAGTTCTTC. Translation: CASTDSSYNEQFF.

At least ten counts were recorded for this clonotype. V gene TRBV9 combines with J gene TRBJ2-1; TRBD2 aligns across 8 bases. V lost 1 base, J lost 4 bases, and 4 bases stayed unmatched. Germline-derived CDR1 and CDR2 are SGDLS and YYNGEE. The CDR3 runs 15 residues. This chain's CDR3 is CASSVRGGGYNEQFF. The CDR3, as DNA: TGTGCCAGCAGCGTAAGGGGCGGGGGGTACAATGAGCAGTTCTTC. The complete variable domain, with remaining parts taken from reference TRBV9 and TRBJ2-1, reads DSGVTQTPKHLITATGQRVTLRCSPRSGDLSVYWYQQSLDQGLQFLIQYYNGEERAKGNILERFSAQQFPDLHSELNLSSLELGDSALYFCASSVRGGGYNEQFFGPGTRLTVL.

CDR3 bases: TGTGCCAGCAGCGTCTTACTAGCGGGAGGGAATGAGCAGTTCTTC. Protein product: CASSVLLAGGNEQFF. This sequence joins TRBV9 and TRBJ2-1; 13 positions agree with TRBD2. The CDR3 totals 15 residues. Germline-derived CDR1 and CDR2 are SGDLS and YYNGEE. Trimming cost V 2 bases and J 7 bases; bases outside gene matches: 3.

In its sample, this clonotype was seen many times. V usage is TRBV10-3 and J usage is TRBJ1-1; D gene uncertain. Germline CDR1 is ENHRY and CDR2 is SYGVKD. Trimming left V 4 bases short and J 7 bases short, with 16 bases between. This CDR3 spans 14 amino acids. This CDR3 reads CAISGEGWEGEAFF. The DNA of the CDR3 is TGTGCCATCAGTGGAGAGGGTTGGGAAGGTGAAGCTTTCTTT.

CDR3 sequence reads: CASAKARDVSYEQYF. In DNA, the CDR3 is TGTGCCAGCGCTAAAGCCCGGGACGTATCCTACGAGCAGTACTTC. This chain uses TRBV27 with TRBJ2-7; tentatively, D is TRBD1 or TRBD2 (5 bases each). CDR3 length: 15 amino acids. Germline V gene lookup returns CDR1 MNHEY and CDR2 SMNVEV (reference sequence). V lost 8 bases and J 1 base, leaving 18 bases between the germline ends.

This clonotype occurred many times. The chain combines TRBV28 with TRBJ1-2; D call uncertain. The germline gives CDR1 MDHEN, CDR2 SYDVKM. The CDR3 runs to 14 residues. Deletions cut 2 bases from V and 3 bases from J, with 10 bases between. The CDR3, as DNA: TGTGCCAGCAGTTTAGACCTGGGTGACTATGGCTACACCTTC. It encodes CASSLDLGDYGYTF.

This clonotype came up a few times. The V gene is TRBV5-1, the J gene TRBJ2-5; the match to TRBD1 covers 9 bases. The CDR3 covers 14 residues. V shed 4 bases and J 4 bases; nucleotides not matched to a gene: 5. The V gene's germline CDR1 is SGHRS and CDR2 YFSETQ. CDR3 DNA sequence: TGCGCCAGCAGCCTGGACAGGGGTATAGAGACCCAGTACTTC. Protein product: CASSLDRGIETQYF.

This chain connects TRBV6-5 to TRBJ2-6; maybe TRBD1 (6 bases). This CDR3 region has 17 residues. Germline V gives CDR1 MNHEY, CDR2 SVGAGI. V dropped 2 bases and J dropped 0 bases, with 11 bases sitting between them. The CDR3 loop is CASSYGDISSGANVLTF. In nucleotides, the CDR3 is TGTGCCAGCAGTTACGGGGACATCTCCTCTGGGGCCAACGTCCTGACTTTC.

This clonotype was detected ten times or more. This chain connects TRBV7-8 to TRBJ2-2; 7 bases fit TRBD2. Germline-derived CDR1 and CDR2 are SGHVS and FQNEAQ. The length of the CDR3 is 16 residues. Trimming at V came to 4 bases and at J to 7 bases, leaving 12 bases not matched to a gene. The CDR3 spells CASSSPVGGSSGELFF. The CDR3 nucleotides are TGTGCCAGCAGCTCGCCCGTGGGGGGGTCGAGCGGGGAGCTGTTTTTT. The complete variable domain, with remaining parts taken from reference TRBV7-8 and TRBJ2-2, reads GAGVSQSPRYKVAKRGQDVALRCDPISGHVSLFWYQQALGQGPEFLTYFQNEAQLDKSGLPSDRFFAERPEGSVSTLKIQRTQQEDSAVYLCASSSPVGGSSGELFFGEGSRLTVL.

The CDR3 is CASSPYSGGLTDTQYF. In nucleotides, the CDR3 is TGTGCCAGCTCACCTTACAGCGGGGGGCTCACAGATACGCAGTATTTT. This chain links TRBV18 with TRBJ2-3; TRBD2 agrees at 9 bases. CDR1 is KGHSH, CDR2 LQKENI, per germline. The V and J ends lost 3 bases and 2 bases, in that order; junction bases with no gene match: 6. The CDR3 totals 16 residues.

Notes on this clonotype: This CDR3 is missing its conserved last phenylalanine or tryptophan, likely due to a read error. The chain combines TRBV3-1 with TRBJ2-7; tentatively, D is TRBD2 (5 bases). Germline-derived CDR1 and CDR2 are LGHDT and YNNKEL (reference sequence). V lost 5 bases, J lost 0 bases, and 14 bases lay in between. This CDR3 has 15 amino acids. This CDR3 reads CASSDLAGNSYEQYL. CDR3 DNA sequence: TGTGCCAGCAGCGACCTTGCGGGTAACTCCTACGAGCAGTACCTC.

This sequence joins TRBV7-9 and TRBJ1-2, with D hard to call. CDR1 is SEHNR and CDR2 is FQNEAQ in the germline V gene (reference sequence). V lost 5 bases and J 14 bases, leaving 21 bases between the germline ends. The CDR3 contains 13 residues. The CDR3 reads CASSKEGPPLWTF. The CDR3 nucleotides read TGTGCCAGCAGCAAAGAAGGACCCCCCCTCTGGACCTTC.

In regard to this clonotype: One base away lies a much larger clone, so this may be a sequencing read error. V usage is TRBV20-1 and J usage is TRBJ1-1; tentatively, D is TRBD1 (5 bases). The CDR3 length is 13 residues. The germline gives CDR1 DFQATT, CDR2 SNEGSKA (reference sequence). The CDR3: CSARRGVVTEACF. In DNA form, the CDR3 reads TGCAGTGCTAGACGAGGGGTGGTCACTGAAGCTTGCTTT.

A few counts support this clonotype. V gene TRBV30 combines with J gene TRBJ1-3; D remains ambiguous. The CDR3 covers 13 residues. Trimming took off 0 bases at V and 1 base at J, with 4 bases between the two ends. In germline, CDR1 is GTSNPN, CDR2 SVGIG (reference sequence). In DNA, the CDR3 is TGTGCCTGGAGTGTGCGGTCTGGAAACACCATATATTTT. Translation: CAWSVRSGNTIYF.

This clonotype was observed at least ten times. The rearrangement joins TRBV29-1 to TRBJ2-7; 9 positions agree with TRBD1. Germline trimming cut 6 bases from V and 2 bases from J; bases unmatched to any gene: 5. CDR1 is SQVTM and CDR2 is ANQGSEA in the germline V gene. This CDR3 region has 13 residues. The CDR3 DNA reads TGCAGCGTGACGGGACAGGGAACCTACGAGCAGTACTTC. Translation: CSVTGQGTYEQYF.

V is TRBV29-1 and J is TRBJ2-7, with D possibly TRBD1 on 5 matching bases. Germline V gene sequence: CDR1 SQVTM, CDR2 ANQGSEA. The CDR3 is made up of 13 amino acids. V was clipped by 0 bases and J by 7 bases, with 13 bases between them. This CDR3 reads CSVEDGATEEQYF. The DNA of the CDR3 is TGCAGCGTTGAAGATGGGGCCACCGAGGAGCAGTACTTC.

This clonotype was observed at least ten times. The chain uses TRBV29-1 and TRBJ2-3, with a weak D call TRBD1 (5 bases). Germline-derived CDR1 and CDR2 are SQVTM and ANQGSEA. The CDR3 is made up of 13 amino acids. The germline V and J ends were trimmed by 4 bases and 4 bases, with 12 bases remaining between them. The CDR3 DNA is TGCAGCGTTGGTGGGGCGAGAGCAGATACGCAGTATTTT. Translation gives CSVGGARADTQYF.

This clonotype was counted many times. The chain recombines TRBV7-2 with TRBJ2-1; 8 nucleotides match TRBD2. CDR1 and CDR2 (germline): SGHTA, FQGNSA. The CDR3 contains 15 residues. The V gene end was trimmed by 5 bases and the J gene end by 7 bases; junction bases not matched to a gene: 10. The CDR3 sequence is CASSKSAGVGNEQFF. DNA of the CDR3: TGTGCCAGCAGCAAATCAGCGGGAGTAGGAAATGAGCAGTTCTTC.